This is a list of T cell receptor beta chains from one sample in a study of ipilimumab plus nivolumab after autologous stem cell transplantation. This table comes from immunoSEQ multiplex PCR, and its TCRdb copy is limited to in-frame clones, with some not included. The data show fewer than 2,500 clones, 93% seen once. This material consisted of PBMCs, taken in a trial of ipilimumab plus nivolumab as post-transplant consolidation. The receptor source for this set is a male donor with primary mediastinal lymphoma. The CDR3 runs from the conserved cysteine through the conserved F or W. The D gene is left open where the match is weak. The size field is filled for only some rows; it gives once, few, many or a size class.

TRBV6-5,-,TRBJ1-1,-,TGTGCCAGCAGTCCCGACATTTGGAACACTGAAGCTTTCTTT,CASSPDIWNTEAFF
TRBV28,-,TRBJ2-1,TRBD2,TGTGCCAGCATACTAGCGGGAGGGGGGGGCAATGAGCAGTTCTTC,CASILAGGGGNEQFF
TRBV7-2,-,TRBJ2-5,TRBD2,TGTGCCAGCAGCTTAGCGAGTAGTAGCGGGGGGGCGGAGACCCAGTACTTC,CASSLASSSGGAETQYF
TRBV28,once,TRBJ2-2,TRBD1,TGTGCCACTCCCCAGGGGGATGATTTGAACACCGGGGAGCTGTTTTTT,CATPQGDDLNTGELFF
TRBV5-6,-,TRBJ2-7,-,TGTGCCAGCAGCCATTCATGGGGGGGCCAGACCTACGAGCAGTACTTC,CASSHSWGGQTYEQYF
TRBV4-2,-,TRBJ1-1,-,TGTGCCAGCAGCCAAGGCGACAGGAACACTGAAGCTTTCTTT,CASSQGDRNTEAFF
TRBV4-1,-,TRBJ2-3,-,TGCGCCAGCAGCCAGGCGGACTTGTTTGTAACAGATACGCAGTATTTT,CASSQADLFVTDTQYF
TRBV5-5,-,TRBJ1-5,-,TGTGCCAGCAGCTTGTTGTTCCAGGGCGGGAATCAGCCCCAGCATTTT,CASSLLFQGGNQPQHF
TRBV6-5,-,TRBJ2-7,TRBD1,TGTGCCAGCAGCCTGGACAGGGAGCAGTACTTC,CASSLDREQYF
TRBV19,-,TRBJ2-4,-,TGTGCCAGTAGTAATGGGGTAGCCAAAAACATTCAGTACTTC,CASSNGVAKNIQYF
TRBV18,-,TRBJ1-4,-,TGTGCCAGCTCACCCCAGGAAAAACTGTTTTTT,CASSPQEKLFF
TRBV4-2,-,TRBJ2-2,-,TGTGCCAGCAGCCAAGTGACCGGGGAGCTGTTTTTT,CASSQVTGELFF
TRBV9,once,TRBJ2-7,-,TGTGCCAGCAGCGTAGCCGTCGGAAGCTCCTACGAGCAGTACTTC,CASSVAVGSSYEQYF
TRBV18,-,TRBJ2-7,-,TGTGCCAGCTCACCAGGCAATTCCTACGAGCAGTACTTC,CASSPGNSYEQYF
TRBV21-1,-,TRBJ1-5,-,TGTGCCAGCAGCTTCCACCCTGGACAGTCCGTACTAGAACTTAGCAATCAGCCCCAGCATTTT,CASSFHPGQSVLELSNQPQHF
TRBV7-2,once,TRBJ1-5,TRBD1,TGTGCCAGCAGCGCACGGACAGGTCATCAGCCCCAGCATTTT,CASSARTGHQPQHF
TRBV19,-,TRBJ1-2,TRBD1,TGTGCCAGTACGACAGGGGGCAAGGGCTATGGCTACACCTTC,CASTTGGKGYGYTF
TRBV6-6,-,TRBJ2-2,-,TGTGCCAGCAACAGGGTTGCCTCCGGGGAGCTGTTTTTT,CASNRVASGELFF
TRBV6-5,-,TRBJ2-2,-,TGTGCCAGCAGTTACGGATCGGGAACCGGGGAGCTGTTTTTT,CASSYGSGTGELFF
TRBV7-2,-,TRBJ2-1,-,TGTGCCAGCAGCTTAGCATATGGACAGTACAATGAGCAGTTCTTC,CASSLAYGQYNEQFF
TRBV5-4,-,TRBJ2-5,TRBD2,TGTGCCAGCAGCTTTGAGGCGGGGGGATGGGAGACCCAGTACTTC,CASSFEAGGWETQYF
TRBV11-3,-,TRBJ2-3,TRBD2,TGTGCCAGCAGCGAAGGGGGACTAGCGGGGGTTTCTAGCACAGATACGCAGTATTTT,CASSEGGLAGVSSTDTQYF
TRBV6-6,once,TRBJ2-7,TRBD2,TGTGCCAGCAGTGCACTAGCGGGAGGCTACGAGCAGTACTTC,CASSALAGGYEQYF
TRBV14,-,TRBJ2-1,TRBD2,TGTGCCAGCAGCCAAGCGTGTTTTAGCGGGAGGCCCTACAATGAGCAGTTCTTC,CASSQACFSGRPYNEQFF
TRBV6-9,-,TRBJ1-4,-,TGTGCCAGCAGTGGCTCACGGGGTGAAAAACTGTTTTTT,CASSGSRGEKLFF
TRBV7-2,-,TRBJ2-3,TRBD2,TGTGCCAGCAGCTTATGGCGGGGGGAGGGCACAGATACGCAGTATTTT,CASSLWRGEGTDTQYF
TRBV27,-,TRBJ2-1,-,TGTGCCAGCAGTTTATCGGCCGGGGGAGAGCAGTTCTTC,CASSLSAGGEQFF
TRBV10-3,-,TRBJ1-3,-,TGTGCCATCACAAACGACAGGAGCTCTGGAAACACCATATATTTT,CAITNDRSSGNTIYF
TRBV6-1,-,TRBJ2-7,-,TGTGCCAGCAGCCCGACTACCACCTACGAGCAGTACTTC,CASSPTTTYEQYF
TRBV6-4,-,TRBJ1-1,TRBD1,TGTGCCAGCAGCTTCAGACAGGGGGACACTGAAGCTTTCTTT,CASSFRQGDTEAFF
TRBV5-1,-,TRBJ2-7,-,TGCGCCAGCAGCCCCGACCTGGGACTTCACCACGAGCAGTACTTC,CASSPDLGLHHEQYF
TRBV5-5,-,TRBJ2-7,TRBD1,TGTGCCAGCAGCCCAACCCCGGGACAGACCTACGAGCAGTACTTC,CASSPTPGQTYEQYF
TRBV6-1,-,TRBJ1-4,-,TGTGCCAGCAGTGCGGACGGCCGAGAGGAAAAACTGTTTTTT,CASSADGREEKLFF
TRBV2,-,TRBJ1-6,TRBD1,TGTGCCAGCAACAGGGACAGGGATAATTCACCCCTCCACTTT,CASNRDRDNSPLHF
TRBV5-4,once,TRBJ1-1,TRBD1,TGTGCCAGCAGCCCTAGGGACAGCCTGAACACTGAAGCTTTCTTT,CASSPRDSLNTEAFF
TRBV4-1,once,TRBJ2-3,-,TGCGCCAGCAGCCAAGGACGTGGCGTAGGAGGGAGCACAGATACGCAGTATTTT,CASSQGRGVGGSTDTQYF
TRBV28,-,TRBJ2-3,TRBD1,TGTGCCAGCAGTCCCGGAGGCCAGACAGGGTCGGTCACAGATACGCAGTATTTT,CASSPGGQTGSVTDTQYF
TRBV29-1,-,TRBJ1-1,-,TGCAGCGTTGAAGAGGGGGGGGTTAACACTGAAGCTTTCTTT,CSVEEGGVNTEAFF
TRBV27,-,TRBJ2-7,-,TGTGCCAGCATGCCCAGACTGGGATTCTCCTACGAGCAGTACTTC,CASMPRLGFSYEQYF
TRBV11-2,-,TRBJ1-2,-,TGTGCCAGCAGCTTAGAGTCTGGCGCATACTATGGCTACACCTTC,CASSLESGAYYGYTF
TRBV29-1,-,TRBJ2-7,-,TGCAGCGTTGAAGATCCGACCTCAAGCCTGTACTTC,CSVEDPTSSLYF
TRBV6-1,-,TRBJ2-7,TRBD1,TGTGCCAGCACCGGGACAGGGACCTACGAGCAGTACTTC,CASTGTGTYEQYF
TRBV27,few,TRBJ1-4,-,TGTGCCAGCAGTTCGGCGGAGGGAGCAACTAATGAAAAACTGTTTTTT,CASSSAEGATNEKLFF
TRBV9,-,TRBJ2-3,-,TGTGCCAGCAGCGTGCCTAGCACAGATACGCAGTATTTT,CASSVPSTDTQYF
TRBV10-1,-,TRBJ2-5,TRBD1,TGCGCCAGCAGTGAGCGCCGGGACAGCACCCAGTACTTC,CASSERRDSTQYF
TRBV27,once,TRBJ2-1,TRBD2,TGTGCCAGCAGTCCCCGCCCATGGCTAGCGGGAGGTAATGAGCAGTTCTTC,CASSPRPWLAGGNEQFF
TRBV7-3,-,TRBJ2-1,-,TGTGCCAGCAGCCCCACCGGGACCCCGATTCCCCACAATGAGCAGTTCTTC,CASSPTGTPIPHNEQFF
TRBV29-1,-,TRBJ2-5,TRBD2,TGCAGCGTAGGTGGGGCTAGCGGACAAGAGACCCAGTACTTC,CSVGGASGQETQYF
TRBV5-1,-,TRBJ2-2,-,TGCGCCAGCAGCTTGGAGGTCAACACCGGGGAGCTGTTTTTT,CASSLEVNTGELFF
TRBV27,-,TRBJ2-7,-,TGTGCCAGCAGTTTACTCCCCCCAGGGCGCAACGAGCAGTACTTC,CASSLLPPGRNEQYF